This TCR beta chain was observed in a study of OX40 agonist ivuxolimab in advanced cancers. TCRdb keeps only in-frame clones here, not all; method: immunoSEQ multiplex PCR. The table shows roughly 80,000 clones, with around nine tenths occurring only once. The germline CDR1 and CDR2 sequences are SGHNT and YYREEE (reference sequence). V was clipped by 2 bases and J by 4 bases; unmatched bases: 10. The CDR3 length is 18 residues. Sequences were derived from CD4+ or CD8+ T cells sorted from blood, sampled in a trial of the OX40 agonist ivuxolimab. The source of this sequence is an adult with an advanced solid tumor such as melanoma, head and neck, liver or kidney cancer. The chain joins TRBV5-4 to TRBJ2-5; 14 nucleotides agree with TRBD2. The CDR3 spells CASSFRLAGGPIVETQYF. For the CDR3, the DNA is TGTGCCAGCAGCTTTCGACTAGCGGGAGGGCCGATAGTAGAGACCCAGTACTTC.